This T cell receptor beta chain emerged from a study of cytomegalovirus exposure and HLA in healthy donors. Concerning this clone: Its matching antigen is unknown.

The CDR3 consists of 15 residues. CDR1 and CDR2 (germline): SEHNR, FQNEAQ (reference sequence). Between the trimmed V and J ends, which lost 1 base and 4 bases, there was a span of 13 bases. General study points: CMV serostatus alone was available as immune exposure information. As a later analysis showed, a missense DCLRE1C variant was linked to trimming of TCR beta V- and J-genes.

Primers for the PCR totalled 60 Vbeta and 13 Jbeta. Produced via immunoSEQ multiplex PCR; TCRdb's table is partial and in-frame only. Of approximately 120,000 clones listed, approximately 79% are singletons. Source material: PBMCs. V usage is TRBV7-9 and J usage is TRBJ1-2; D is undetermined. The source is a man aged 30-40 years in good health and CMV-seronegative. As DNA, the CDR3 is TGTGCCAGCAGCTTAGACCGCGATAGTGGCTATGGCTACACCTTC. Translated, it gives CASSLDRDSGYGYTF. The full variable domain, completed using reference TRBV7-9 and TRBJ1-2, is DTGVSQNPRHKITKRGQNVTFRCDPISEHNRLYWYRQTLGQGPEFLTYFQNEAQLEKSRLLSDRFSAERPKGSFSTLEIQRTEQGDSAMYLCASSLDRDSGYGYTFGSGTRLTVV.